The present T cell receptor beta chain was sequenced within a study of blood T cell repertoires in COVID-19. Study details: Donors in the United States, Italy and Spain gave samples during acute or convalescent COVID-19. The cDNA or gDNA used as material had been derived from T cells, B-cell-depleted T cells, or PBMCs.

After removal of 3 bases from V and 4 bases from J, the junction contained 9 bases not matched to a gene. Per germline, CDR1 MGHRA and CDR2 YSYEKL. This CDR3 has 16 amino acids. Original handling: Researchers report that nucleated cell counts were estimated from reference gene primer amplification. Sequencing was performed with immunoSEQ multiplex PCR; in TCRdb, only in-frame clones are kept and a portion is missing. The V and J calls and the clone size are those of that table, but D and trimming were determined from the DNA. The sample records about 71,000 clones, roughly 89% being singletons. The sample consisted of peripheral blood. The V call is TRBV4-1, the J call TRBJ1-2; TRBD1 matches 9 bases. This TCR came from a man between 50 and 59 years old with active COVID-19. The CDR3 here is CASSHLPMDRGYGYTF. CDR3 nucleotides: TGCGCCAGCAGCCACTTACCCATGGACAGGGGCTATGGCTACACCTTC.